Each of the 22 T cell receptor beta chains below was sequenced from the same sample in a study of T cells after yellow fever vaccination. TCRdb ran MiXCR on the 5' RACE reads and lists one entry per CDR3 protein. Of 450,000 to 550,000 distinct CDR3 sequences in the sample, just over 20% were seen once. Source: PBMCs, taken roughly 23 days after the first yellow fever vaccination. These receptors were obtained from a man between 18 and 29 years old who received the YFV17D yellow fever vaccine.

This chain joins TRBV27 and TRBJ2-3; 8 bases match TRBD1. CDR3 length: 14 residues. Germline CDR1 MNHEY, CDR2 SMNVEV (reference sequence). J lost 0 bases, V lost 7 bases, and 3 bases had no gene match. CDR3 in DNA: TGTGCCAGCACCAGACAGGGGAGCACAGATACGCAGTATTTT. Translated, it gives CASTRQGSTDTQYF.

This chain uses TRBV12-3 or TRBV12-4 with TRBJ2-7, with TRBD2 identical over 7 bases. V trimming: 6 bases; J trimming: 7 bases; junction bases outside the gene matches: 9. There are 13 residues in the CDR3. The CDR3 is CASSRGDLREQYV. CDR3 DNA: TGTGCCAGCAGCCGGGGGGATCTGCGGGAGCAGTACGTC.

The J gene is TRBJ2-3, the V gene TRBV3-1, with unresolved D. The CDR3 length is 15 residues. V was cut by 1 base and J by 3 bases, with 11 bases left in between. CDR1 LGHDT and CDR2 YNNKEL come from the germline V gene (reference sequence). For the CDR3, the DNA is TGTGCCAGCAGCCAAGTCGCTTCCGGGACAGATACGCAGTATTTT. It is translated as CASSQVASGTDTQYF.

This clonotype occurred a few times. The chain joins TRBV5-1 to TRBJ2-3, with D possibly being TRBD1 or TRBD2 (6 bases each). V lost 3 bases to trimming and J lost 4 bases, with 15 bases between them. CDR3 length: 15 residues. Germline V lookup: CDR1 SGHRS, CDR2 YFSETQ. The CDR3 sequence is CASSSGDTGADTQYF. The CDR3 DNA reads as TGCGCCAGCAGCTCAGGGGATACGGGGGCAGATACGCAGTATTTT.

The rearrangement uses TRBV5-1 and TRBJ1-5; D is unclear. V dropped 0 bases and J dropped 5 bases, with 12 bases sitting between them. The germline CDR1 and CDR2 sequences are SGHRS and YFSETQ. CDR3 length equals 15 residues. CDR3 protein: CASSLVPGSDQPQHF. The CDR3 bases are TGCGCCAGCAGCTTGGTTCCGGGTTCAGATCAGCCCCAGCATTTT.

This clonotype was detected a few times. The V gene is TRBV3-1, the J gene TRBJ2-7, with 8 bases aligning to TRBD2. Germline loops: CDR1 LGHDT, CDR2 YNNKEL (reference sequence). V lost 3 bases, J lost 3 bases, and 4 bases stayed unmatched. CDR3 size: 14 residues. CDR3 loop: CASSQGSGDYEQYF. CDR3 in DNA: TGTGCCAGCAGCCAGGGTAGCGGGGACTACGAGCAGTACTTC.

The chain couples TRBV10-2 to TRBJ1-4, with no clear D. The germline V gene has CDR1 WSHSY and CDR2 SAAADI. This CDR3 region has 13 residues. Between the trimmed V and J ends, which lost 0 bases and 7 bases, there was a span of 6 bases. The CDR3 here is CASSESQAEKLFF. For the CDR3, the DNA is TGCGCCAGCAGTGAGTCGCAGGCTGAAAAACTGTTTTTT.

V gene TRBV11-1 combines with J gene TRBJ2-1, with TRBD2 matching over 8 bases. J was trimmed by 1 base and V by 1 base; bases with no gene match: 9. CDR1 is SGHAT, CDR2 FQDESV, per germline (reference sequence). This CDR3 comprises 18 residues. Written as DNA, the CDR3 is TGTGCCAGCAGCTTAGGCGAGGGACGGGGGGGTTCCTACAATGAGCAGTTCTTC. As protein: CASSLGEGRGGSYNEQFF. Filled out from reference TRBV11-1 and TRBJ2-1, the complete variable domain reads EAEVAQSPRYKITEKSQAVAFWCDPISGHATLYWYRQILGQGPELLVQFQDESVVDDSQLPKDRFSAERLKGVDSTLKIQPAELGDSAMYLCASSLGEGRGGSYNEQFFGPGTRLTVL.

The rearrangement links TRBV12-3 or TRBV12-4 to TRBJ2-3; D is possibly TRBD2 (5 bases). V was clipped by 7 bases and J by 0 bases, with 20 bases between them. CDR3 length equals 17 residues. The DNA of the CDR3 is TGTGCCAGCATGGGAGTGCTCGGAGATTATAGCACAGATACGCAGTATTTT. It codes for CASMGVLGDYSTDTQYF.

This clonotype was counted a few times. V and J are TRBV29-1 and TRBJ1-2; D not resolved. This CDR3 has 15 amino acids. Per the germline V gene, CDR1 is SQVTM and CDR2 is ANQGSEA. The germline V and J ends were trimmed by 5 bases and 3 bases, with 19 bases remaining between them. CDR3 region: CSVPQVREGDYGYTF. The CDR3 coding sequence is TGCAGCGTTCCTCAGGTCCGGGAGGGAGACTATGGCTACACCTTC.

The CDR3 DNA reads TGTGCCAGCAGCCCCAGGGGGGGGGAGCAGCCCCAGCATTTT. Its protein product is CASSPRGGEQPQHF. This sequence joins TRBV12-3 or TRBV12-4 and TRBJ1-5; 7 positions agree with TRBD1. The CDR3 is made up of 14 amino acids. J gave up 7 bases and V 6 bases, and 9 bases lay outside the gene matches.

This chain joins TRBV9 and TRBJ2-1; 13 bases match TRBD2. The CDR3 extends over 17 amino acids. In germline, CDR1 is SGDLS, CDR2 YYNGEE. V shed 4 bases, J shed 2 bases, and the junction held 6 bases outside the gene matches. The CDR3 here is CASSQGGTSGAYNEQFF. The CDR3 DNA reads as TGTGCCAGCAGCCAGGGTGGGACTAGCGGGGCCTACAATGAGCAGTTCTTC.

This clonotype has just a few counts. The genes are TRBV7-2 and TRBJ1-2; 8 bases are shared with TRBD1. Unmatched junction bases numbered 8, after V lost 5 bases and J lost 3 bases. The CDR3 sequence is 15 residues long. CDR1 is SGHTA and CDR2 is FQGNSA in the germline V gene. DNA for the CDR3: TGTGCCAGCAGCCCTCAGACAGGGGCTGACTATGGCTACACCTTC. Amino acid sequence: CASSPQTGADYGYTF.

The chain joins TRBV10-3 to TRBJ2-5, with TRBD2 matching 9 bases. V trimming: 6 bases; J trimming: 5 bases; junction bases outside the gene matches: 4. Germline values: CDR1 ENHRY, CDR2 SYGVKD. The CDR3 covers 13 residues. The chain's CDR3 is CAISSGGRETQYF. The DNA of the CDR3 is TGTGCCATCAGCAGCGGGGGGCGGGAGACCCAGTACTTC.

This clonotype was counted between two and nine times. This chain connects TRBV27 to TRBJ2-5, with no clear D. Trimming removed 4 bases at V and 2 bases at J, with 11 bases between. The CDR3 contains 14 residues. The germline V gene has CDR1 MNHEY and CDR2 SMNVEV (reference sequence). CDR3 in amino acids: CASSYESHQETQYF. CDR3 in DNA: TGTGCCAGCAGTTACGAAAGTCATCAAGAGACCCAGTACTTC.

The V call is TRBV19, the J call TRBJ2-1, with D possibly being TRBD2 (5 bases). Germline CDR1 LNHDA, CDR2 SQIVND (reference sequence). The V end lost 6 bases, the J end lost 2 bases, and 8 bases lay between the germline ends. The CDR3 extends over 13 amino acids. The DNA of the CDR3 is TGTGCCAGTAGGAGGGTCCCCTACAATGAGCAGTTCTTC. Amino acid sequence: CASRRVPYNEQFF.

This clonotype was counted between two and nine times. The V and J genes are TRBV7-6 and TRBJ2-2, with D unresolved. CDR1 SGHVS and CDR2 FNYEAQ come from the germline V gene. This CDR3 contains 15 residues. V was shortened by 5 bases and J by 6 bases, with 16 bases between the two germline ends. CDR3: CASSHSSGNSGELFF. The CDR3 DNA sequence: TGTGCCAGCAGCCACTCATCCGGTAACTCCGGGGAGCTGTTTTTT.

This clonotype has only a few counts. The chain combines TRBV11-2 with TRBJ2-5, with 7 bases lining up with TRBD2. This CDR3 spans 15 amino acids. V shed 0 bases and J 5 bases; nucleotides not matched to a gene: 6. Germline V CDR1 and CDR2: SGHAT, FQNNGV. The CDR3 sequence is CASSLDQGGRETQYF. Here the CDR3 DNA reads TGTGCCAGCAGCTTAGATCAGGGAGGGAGGGAGACCCAGTACTTC. Supplemented by reference TRBV11-2 and TRBJ2-5, the full variable domain reads EAGVAQSPRYKIIEKRQSVAFWCNPISGHATLYWYQQILGQGPKLLIQFQNNGVVDDSQLPKDRFSAERLKGVDSTLKIQPAKLEDSAVYLCASSLDQGGRETQYFGPGTRLLVL.

The V and J genes are TRBV11-3 and TRBJ2-3; 8 positions agree with TRBD2. The V segment lost 4 bases and the J segment 6 bases; nucleotides outside the gene matches: 6. This CDR3 contains 14 residues. Germline assignment: CDR1 SGHNT and CDR2 YENEEA. The CDR3 DNA sequence: TGTGCCAGCAGCTGGCGAGCGGGGGAGGATACGCAGTATTTT. This encodes CASSWRAGEDTQYF.

This clonotype came up a few times. The V gene is TRBV12-3 or TRBV12-4, the J gene TRBJ1-5, with D unclear. CDR3 size: 12 residues. V was trimmed by 8 bases and J by 7 bases, leaving 12 bases between them. In DNA, the CDR3 is TGTGCCAGCTCCGAGGGTTGGCAGCCCCAGCATTTT. It codes for CASSEGWQPQHF.

The gene calls are TRBV5-1 and TRBJ2-5; 14 positions match TRBD2. J lost 5 bases, V lost 3 bases, and 12 bases had no gene match. The CDR3 extends over 18 amino acids. Germline values: CDR1 SGHRS, CDR2 YFSETQ. Written as DNA, the CDR3 is TGCGCCAGCAGCTCCTCGGACAGACTAGCGGGGGGGCCGGAGACCCAGTACTTC. Protein: CASSSSDRLAGGPETQYF.

The chain employs TRBV12-3 or TRBV12-4 and TRBJ2-5; weak D call: TRBD1 (5 bases). CDR3 size: 15 residues. The germline V and J ends were trimmed by 4 bases and 7 bases, with 19 bases remaining between them. The CDR3 reads CASSSQGSRPGTQYF. CDR3 sequence (DNA): TGTGCCAGCAGTTCCCAGGGTTCCCGCCCGGGGACCCAGTACTTC.